This T cell receptor beta chain was found in a study of naive and memory T cell subsets. The CDR3 spans 14 residues. The ends were cut back, 4 bases at V and 0 bases at J, with 10 bases in the middle. Germline loops: CDR1 KGHSH, CDR2 LQKENI. Both TRBC1 and TRBC2 were covered by a beta constant-region primer of two equimolar oligonucleotides. The ligated cDNA underwent four PCR rounds using SP2 and nested alpha and beta constant-region primers. TCRdb ran MiXCR on the UMI-ligation and nested PCR reads and lists one entry per CDR3 protein. The sample gives just over 80,000 distinct CDR3 sequences, over 9% of which show up once; 1.2% is in the top ten. This clonotype was found many times.

The rearrangement links TRBV18 to TRBJ2-7; maybe TRBD2 (5 bases). Sequenced sample: naive CD8+ T cells from blood. The sequence came from a human donor in good health. The CDR3 DNA reads as TGTGCCAGCTCACAAGAGGGATACTCCTACGAGCAGTACTTC. This gives the protein CASSQEGYSYEQYF.